The rows below give T cell receptor beta chains drawn from one sample of a study of Ad26.COV2.S vaccination and SARS-CoV-2 variants. Sequenced by immunoSEQ multiplex PCR; TCRdb stores in-frame clones only, minus some. The sample shows about 400,000 clones, around nine tenths of them seen only once. The material was peripheral blood, obtained in a trial of Ad26.COV2.S vaccine versus placebo. Receptor source: a person aged 18 to 59 who received the Ad26.COV2.S COVID-19 vaccine or a placebo. Both conserved end residues are part of each CDR3. A D gene is named only where the DNA matches it firmly. Clone sizes are given selectively: once, few, many, or a class where the clone is expanded.

cdr3_aa: CATRGGVWVNQPQHF
cdr3_nt: TGTGCCACCCGGGGGGGGGTATGGGTCAATCAGCCCCAGCATTTT
v_call: TRBV28
clone_size: -
d_call: -
j_call: TRBJ1-5

cdr3_aa: CSASVTSEADTQYF
cdr3_nt: TGCAGTGCTAGTGTGACTAGCGAGGCAGATACGCAGTATTTT
v_call: TRBV20-1
clone_size: -
d_call: TRBD2
j_call: TRBJ2-3

cdr3_aa: CASSQPGRLSYEQYF
cdr3_nt: TGTGCCAGCAGCCAACCGGGACGCCTCTCCTACGAGCAGTACTTC
v_call: TRBV14
clone_size: -
d_call: -
j_call: TRBJ2-7

cdr3_aa: CASSLDRASYEQYF
cdr3_nt: TGTGCCAGCAGCTTGGACAGGGCTTCCTACGAGCAGTACTTC
v_call: TRBV7-3
clone_size: -
d_call: TRBD1
j_call: TRBJ2-7

cdr3_aa: CASSSGPMDEQYF
cdr3_nt: TGTGCCAGCAGTTCAGGGCCGATGGACGAGCAGTACTTC
v_call: TRBV2
clone_size: -
d_call: -
j_call: TRBJ2-7

cdr3_aa: CASMRGDNTEAFF
cdr3_nt: TGTGCCAGCATGAGGGGAGACAACACTGAAGCTTTCTTT
v_call: TRBV6-5
clone_size: -
d_call: -
j_call: TRBJ1-1

cdr3_aa: CASRVRDTGANVLTF
cdr3_nt: TGTGCCAGCAGGGTCAGGGACACTGGGGCCAACGTCCTGACTTTC
v_call: TRBV6-5
clone_size: -
d_call: -
j_call: TRBJ2-6

cdr3_aa: CASSQERDSSSRTF
cdr3_nt: TGTGCCAGCAGCCAAGAAAGGGACAGTTCCTCTCGCACCTTC
v_call: TRBV3-1/TRBV3-2
clone_size: -
d_call: TRBD1
j_call: TRBJ1-2

cdr3_aa: CASSLGLAGVREQYF
cdr3_nt: TGTGCCAGCAGTTTAGGGCTAGCGGGAGTCCGCGAGCAGTACTTC
v_call: TRBV28
clone_size: -
d_call: TRBD2
j_call: TRBJ2-7

cdr3_aa: CASKGRGNTEAFF
cdr3_nt: TGTGCCAGCAAGGGGCGGGGGAACACTGAAGCTTTCTTT
v_call: TRBV11-3
clone_size: -
d_call: -
j_call: TRBJ1-1

cdr3_aa: CAWSTRRGQWEQYF
cdr3_nt: TGTGCCTGGAGTACAAGAAGGGGGCAGTGGGAGCAGTACTTC
v_call: TRBV30
clone_size: -
d_call: TRBD1
j_call: TRBJ2-7

cdr3_aa: CASSIYDRGNTEAFF
cdr3_nt: TGTGCCAGTAGTATATACGACAGGGGGAACACTGAAGCTTTCTTT
v_call: TRBV19
clone_size: -
d_call: TRBD1
j_call: TRBJ1-1

cdr3_aa: CASSGTGGGRNQPQHF
cdr3_nt: TGTGCCAGCAGCGGGACAGGGGGTGGTCGCAATCAGCCCCAGCATTTT
v_call: TRBV28
clone_size: -
d_call: TRBD1
j_call: TRBJ1-5

cdr3_aa: CASSLAPQDTQPQHF
cdr3_nt: TGTGCCAGCAGTTTAGCTCCGCAGGATACCCAGCCCCAGCATTTT
v_call: TRBV28
clone_size: -
d_call: -
j_call: TRBJ1-5

cdr3_aa: CATSRGGGTTTSTDTQYF
cdr3_nt: TGTGCCACCAGTAGGGGAGGGGGGACTACTACTAGCACAGATACGCAGTATTTT
v_call: TRBV15
clone_size: -
d_call: -
j_call: TRBJ2-3

cdr3_aa: CASSEAIPNSPLHF
cdr3_nt: TGTGCCAGCAGTGAGGCCATTCCTAATTCACCCCTCCACTTT
v_call: TRBV25-1
clone_size: once
d_call: -
j_call: TRBJ1-6

cdr3_aa: CASSPGSWDEQFF
cdr3_nt: TGTGCCAGCAGTCCCGGGTCCTGGGATGAGCAGTTCTTC
v_call: TRBV12-3/TRBV12-4
clone_size: -
d_call: -
j_call: TRBJ2-1

cdr3_aa: CASSFQAVAYNEQFF
cdr3_nt: TGTGCCAGCAGTTTTCAAGCGGTTGCCTACAATGAGCAGTTCTTC
v_call: TRBV27
clone_size: -
d_call: -
j_call: TRBJ2-1

cdr3_aa: CASSPPLGQGTDTQYF
cdr3_nt: TGTGCCAGCTCACCACCGTTAGGACAGGGGACAGATACGCAGTATTTT
v_call: TRBV18
clone_size: -
d_call: TRBD1
j_call: TRBJ2-3

cdr3_aa: CASSMGGAKNIQYF
cdr3_nt: TGTGCCAGCAGCATGGGGGGAGCCAAAAACATTCAGTACTTC
v_call: TRBV21-1
clone_size: -
d_call: -
j_call: TRBJ2-4

cdr3_aa: CASSEGGTGTDTQYF
cdr3_nt: TGTGCCAGCAGTGAGGGGGGGACAGGCACAGATACGCAGTATTTT
v_call: TRBV6-1
clone_size: -
d_call: -
j_call: TRBJ2-3

cdr3_aa: CASSADRGGYNEQFF
cdr3_nt: TGTGCCAGCTCAGCCGACAGGGGCGGCTACAATGAGCAGTTCTTC
v_call: TRBV18
clone_size: -
d_call: TRBD1
j_call: TRBJ2-1

cdr3_aa: CASSPLSQQFF
cdr3_nt: TGTGCCAGCAGTCCCCTCTCCCAGCAGTTCTTC
v_call: TRBV6-5
clone_size: -
d_call: -
j_call: TRBJ2-1

cdr3_aa: CASSESKRSYEQYF
cdr3_nt: TGCGCCAGCAGTGAGTCGAAACGTTCCTACGAGCAGTACTTC
v_call: TRBV10-2
clone_size: once
d_call: -
j_call: TRBJ2-7

cdr3_aa: CASSPNPGNNSPLHF
cdr3_nt: TGTGCCAGCAGCCCAAATCCGGGGAATAATTCACCCCTCCACTTT
v_call: TRBV5-5
clone_size: -
d_call: -
j_call: TRBJ1-6

cdr3_aa: CASSFGGGYEQYF
cdr3_nt: TGTGCCAGCAGCTTCGGGGGAGGGTACGAGCAGTACTTC
v_call: TRBV7-3
clone_size: -
d_call: TRBD2
j_call: TRBJ2-7

cdr3_aa: CASSLWAAGNTIYF
cdr3_nt: TGTGCCAGCAGCTTATGGGCAGCGGGAAACACCATATATTTT
v_call: TRBV7-2
clone_size: -
d_call: -
j_call: TRBJ1-3

cdr3_aa: CASSAPGGGVIAYEQYF
cdr3_nt: TGTGCCAGCAGCGCCCCAGGCGGGGGAGTGATCGCCTACGAGCAGTACTTC
v_call: TRBV13
clone_size: -
d_call: TRBD2
j_call: TRBJ2-7

cdr3_aa: CARGGGTGSNQPQHF
cdr3_nt: TGTGCCCGCGGGGGGGGGACAGGGAGCAATCAGCCCCAGCATTTT
v_call: TRBV3-1/TRBV3-2
clone_size: once
d_call: TRBD1
j_call: TRBJ1-5

cdr3_aa: CASSNYRGRGETQYF
cdr3_nt: TGTGCCAGTAGTAACTACAGGGGACGGGGGGAGACCCAGTACTTC
v_call: TRBV19
clone_size: once
d_call: -
j_call: TRBJ2-5

cdr3_aa: CASSLAYPLGYGYTF
cdr3_nt: TGTGCCAGCAGCTTGGCTTACCCTCTCGGCTATGGCTACACCTTC
v_call: TRBV5-6
clone_size: -
d_call: -
j_call: TRBJ1-2

cdr3_aa: CATRGQGTNYGYTF
cdr3_nt: TGTGCCACGAGGGGGCAGGGGACTAACTATGGCTACACCTTC
v_call: TRBV15
clone_size: -
d_call: TRBD1
j_call: TRBJ1-2

cdr3_aa: CASSAGVSGNTIYF
cdr3_nt: TGTGCCAGCAGTGCGGGGGTCTCTGGAAACACCATATATTTT
v_call: TRBV6-6
clone_size: -
d_call: -
j_call: TRBJ1-3

cdr3_aa: CASSASGSVGELFF
cdr3_nt: TGTGCCAGCAGCGCATCCGGCAGCGTCGGGGAGCTGTTTTTT
v_call: TRBV9
clone_size: -
d_call: -
j_call: TRBJ2-2

cdr3_aa: CASSARGLLYEQYF
cdr3_nt: TGTGCCAGCAGCGCGCGGGGCCTGCTCTACGAGCAGTACTTC
v_call: TRBV5-6
clone_size: -
d_call: -
j_call: TRBJ2-7

cdr3_aa: CAISSGRGDTQYF
cdr3_nt: TGTGCCATCAGCTCGGGTAGGGGAGATACGCAGTATTTT
v_call: TRBV10-3
clone_size: -
d_call: -
j_call: TRBJ2-3

cdr3_aa: CASSLVSRVNSPLHF
cdr3_nt: TGCGCCAGCAGCTTGGTATCCCGGGTTAATTCACCCCTCCACTTT
v_call: TRBV5-1
clone_size: -
d_call: -
j_call: TRBJ1-6

cdr3_aa: CASTLTSGAAYEQYF
cdr3_nt: TGCGCCAGCACCTTGACTAGCGGGGCTGCCTACGAGCAGTACTTC
v_call: TRBV10-2
clone_size: -
d_call: TRBD2
j_call: TRBJ2-7

cdr3_aa: CASSPGQAGKETQYF
cdr3_nt: TGTGCCAGCAGCCCGGGACAGGCAGGAAAAGAGACCCAGTACTTC
v_call: TRBV7-2
clone_size: -
d_call: TRBD1
j_call: TRBJ2-5

cdr3_aa: CASSSTGVTYEQYF
cdr3_nt: TGTGCCAGCAGCTCCACAGGGGTTACCTACGAGCAGTACTTC
v_call: TRBV7-8
clone_size: once
d_call: TRBD1
j_call: TRBJ2-7

cdr3_aa: CASSVGASGNTIYF
cdr3_nt: TGTGCCAGCTCCGTAGGGGCCTCTGGAAACACCATATATTTT
v_call: TRBV6-5
clone_size: -
d_call: -
j_call: TRBJ1-3

cdr3_aa: CASSQVLRTGDQETQYF
cdr3_nt: TGTGCCAGCAGCCAAGTTTTAAGAACAGGGGACCAAGAGACCCAGTACTTC
v_call: TRBV14
clone_size: -
d_call: TRBD1
j_call: TRBJ2-5

cdr3_aa: CASSFQQTSNSPLHF
cdr3_nt: TGTGCCAGCAGTTTTCAGCAAACCTCTAATTCACCCCTCCACTTT
v_call: TRBV28
clone_size: -
d_call: -
j_call: TRBJ1-6

cdr3_aa: CASSGDRGITGELFF
cdr3_nt: TGTGCCAGCAGCGGGGACAGGGGAATCACCGGGGAGCTGTTTTTT
v_call: TRBV5-4
clone_size: -
d_call: TRBD1
j_call: TRBJ2-2

cdr3_aa: CASSQADRGSGEQFF
cdr3_nt: TGCGCCAGCAGCCAAGCGGACAGGGGGTCGGGTGAGCAGTTCTTC
v_call: TRBV4-1
clone_size: -
d_call: TRBD1
j_call: TRBJ2-1